The clone carrying this T cell receptor (beta chain) showed up many times. Its antigen is as yet unknown. The data belong to a study of T cell repertoires in cytomegalovirus infection. The wider study: Shared public TCR beta signatures pointed to both CMV infection and a matching HLA type. Whole-study findings and limits: Carriers of CMV and the relevant HLA type were discriminated by public TCR beta frequency. HLA-C-restricted, CMV-specific TCR beta clonotypes were dominant ex vivo.

TCRdb re-derived calls from the reads in MiXCR, one entry per CDR3 protein. The table includes 300,000 to 400,000 distinct CDR3 sequences, 9.5% detected once. The TCR was taken from a human donor in good health (CMV status not recorded). Some clones in this sample may be carry-over from other donors' samples. The sequencing sample was made of PBMCs.

The CDR3 nucleotides read TGTGCCAGCTGTGCAGGGGGAGCCTACGAGCAGTACTTC. It is translated as CASCAGGAYEQYF. This chain uses TRBV6-5 with TRBJ2-7; 7 bases line up with TRBD1. With 8 bases clipped from V and 2 bases from J, the junction kept 6 bases outside the gene matches. CDR3 size: 13 residues. Germline V gene data show CDR1 as MNHEY and CDR2 as SVGAGI.